This is a list of T cell receptor beta chains from one sample in a study of blood T cell repertoires in COVID-19. The data were produced by immunoSEQ multiplex PCR, yet TCRdb's version contains in-frame clones alone and is incomplete. The table has around 140,000 clones, around 84% seen once. Sequenced sample: PBMCs or T cells enriched from blood (not recorded which). These receptor sequences come from a man between 35 and 55 years old with acute COVID-19. CDR3s include the opening cysteine and the closing phenylalanine or tryptophan. D genes are given only for firm matches. Size values are once, few and many counts, or a class for expanded clones, and some rows have none.

clone_size	j_call	d_call	v_call	cdr3_aa	cdr3_nt
-	TRBJ1-1	-	TRBV5-6	CASSLFGINTEAFF	TGTGCCAGCAGCTTATTCGGTATTAACACTGAAGCTTTCTTT
-	TRBJ2-5	TRBD1	TRBV11-1	CASSIGGGGETQYF	TGTGCCAGCAGCATAGGGGGCGGCGGTGAGACCCAGTACTTC
once	TRBJ2-7	-	TRBV10-3	CAISDQRSSYEQYF	TGTGCCATCAGTGACCAGCGGTCGTCCTACGAGCAGTACTTC
-	TRBJ2-1	TRBD2	TRBV19	CASSIGSGGRSSYNEQFF	TGTGCCAGTAGTATAGGATCCGGCGGGAGGAGCTCCTACAATGAGCAGTTCTTC
-	TRBJ2-7	-	TRBV3-1/TRBV3-2	CASSQDVATYEQYF	TGTGCCAGCAGCCAAGACGTGGCCACCTACGAGCAGTACTTC
-	TRBJ1-4	-	TRBV28	CASSFTGVNEKLFF	TGTGCCAGCAGTTTTACAGGTGTTAATGAAAAACTGTTTTTT
-	TRBJ1-5	TRBD1	TRBV14	CASSQERPRTGRGIPQPQHF	TGTGCCAGCAGCCAAGAGAGACCCCGGACAGGTAGGGGGATTCCGCAGCCCCAGCATTTT
once	TRBJ2-3	-	TRBV10-3	CAISESTGVPQVNTQYF	TGTGCCATCAGTGAGTCGACAGGCGTACCCCAGGTCAATACGCAGTATTTT
few	TRBJ1-4	-	TRBV6-5	CASSLSLSGEKLFF	TGTGCCAGCAGTCTAAGTCTCAGCGGGGAAAAACTGTTTTTT
-	TRBJ2-1	-	TRBV5-8	CASSPTSNEQFF	TGTGCCAGCAGCCCAACCAGCAATGAGCAGTTCTTC
-	TRBJ2-4	TRBD1	TRBV27	CASSAGQGTIQYF	TGTGCCAGCAGCGCCGGACAGGGGACCATTCAGTACTTC
-	TRBJ2-1	-	TRBV21-1	CASSKADPEGDEQFF	TGTGCCAGCAGCAAAGCGGACCCCGAGGGCGATGAGCAGTTCTTC
-	TRBJ1-1	TRBD1	TRBV28	CASDRVEMNTEAFF	TGTGCCAGCGACAGGGTCGAAATGAACACTGAAGCTTTCTTT
-	TRBJ2-5	-	TRBV3-1/TRBV3-2	CASSQDVQGRETQYF	TGTGCCAGCAGCCAAGATGTCCAGGGGCGAGAGACCCAGTACTTC
-	TRBJ2-7	-	TRBV28	CASLWGREIGRRGQYF	TGTGCCAGCCTCTGGGGGCGGGAGATCGGTCGGCGAGGGCAGTACTTC
-	TRBJ2-6	-	TRBV4-2	CASSQEPDSSGANVLTF	TGTGCCAGCAGCCAAGAACCGGACAGCTCTGGGGCCAACGTCCTGACTTTC
-	TRBJ1-2	-	TRBV28	CASRNDSNYGYTF	TGTGCCAGCAGAAATGACAGTAACTATGGCTACACCTTC
-	TRBJ1-4	-	TRBV24-1	CATSDGEGEKLFF	TGTGCCACCAGTGATGGGGAGGGGGAAAAACTGTTTTTT
-	TRBJ2-1	TRBD1	TRBV29-1	CSVKALHRGNEQFF	TGCAGCGTTAAGGCCCTCCACAGGGGCAATGAGCAGTTCTTC
once	TRBJ2-1	-	TRBV5-1	CASSSNSGSSYNEQFF	TGCGCCAGCAGCTCAAATAGCGGTAGCTCCTACAATGAGCAGTTCTTC
-	TRBJ1-3	TRBD1	TRBV28	CASAPGQGAGNTIYF	TGTGCCAGCGCCCCAGGACAGGGGGCTGGAAACACCATATATTTT
once	TRBJ2-2	-	TRBV10-1	CASSENGRAGELFF	TGCGCCAGCAGTGAAAACGGGAGAGCCGGGGAGCTGTTTTTT
once	TRBJ2-1	TRBD2	TRBV11-2	CASRTGTSGINEQFF	TGTGCCAGCAGAACCGGGACTAGTGGGATCAATGAGCAGTTCTTC
-	TRBJ2-2	-	TRBV5-1	CASSLEQANTGELFF	TGCGCCAGCAGCTTGGAACAGGCGAACACCGGGGAGCTGTTTTTT
-	TRBJ1-2	-	TRBV18	CASLSGTNYGYTF	TGTGCCAGCTTGTCCGGGACAAACTATGGCTACACCTTC
-	TRBJ2-7	TRBD2	TRBV7-9	CASSPSGGGFYEQYF	TGTGCCAGCAGCCCATCGGGAGGTGGTTTCTACGAGCAGTACTTC
-	TRBJ2-1	TRBD1	TRBV7-2	CASSLGGQAINEQFF	TGTGCCAGCAGCTTAGGGGGACAGGCCATTAATGAGCAGTTCTTC
-	TRBJ2-5	TRBD2	TRBV7-3	CASSLGAGGPQTQYF	TGTGCCAGCAGCTTAGGAGCGGGAGGCCCCCAGACCCAGTACTTC
few	TRBJ1-3	-	TRBV9	CASSVDGTGNTIYF	TGTGCCAGCAGCGTAGACGGGACTGGAAACACCATATATTTT
-	TRBJ2-7	-	TRBV6-5	CASSQEGAIYEQYF	TGTGCCAGCAGTCAGGAGGGGGCTATCTACGAGCAGTACTTC
-	TRBJ1-1	TRBD1	TRBV6-5	CASSSKRGPDTEAFF	TGTGCCAGCAGTTCCAAGAGGGGGCCTGACACTGAAGCTTTCTTT
-	TRBJ2-5	TRBD1	TRBV5-1	CASSRTGGGQETQYF	TGCGCCAGCAGCCGTACAGGGGGCGGCCAAGAGACCCAGTACTTC
-	TRBJ2-5	-	TRBV11-2	CASSLGLGEETQYF	TGTGCCAGCAGCTTAGGGTTGGGCGAAGAGACCCAGTACTTC
few	TRBJ1-3	-	TRBV10-3	CATRMGGTSGNTIYF	TGTGCCACCAGGATGGGCGGGACCTCTGGAAACACCATATATTTT
-	TRBJ2-3	-	TRBV30	CAWSYGGAIQNTQYF	TGTGCCTGGAGTTACGGAGGGGCCATACAAAATACGCAGTATTTT
-	TRBJ1-5	TRBD1	TRBV6-1	CASSERGDRPKGIQPQHF	TGTGCCAGCAGTGAAAGGGGGGACAGGCCTAAAGGAATTCAGCCCCAGCATTTT
-	TRBJ2-1	TRBD2	TRBV7-2	CASSLPGGSYNEQFF	TGTGCCAGCAGCTTACCCGGGGGGTCCTACAATGAGCAGTTCTTC
-	TRBJ2-7	-	TRBV19	CASRKRSYEQYF	TGTGCCAGTAGAAAGAGATCCTACGAGCAGTACTTC
-	TRBJ2-1	TRBD2	TRBV3-1/TRBV3-2	CASRLAGGHGEQFF	TGTGCCAGCCGACTAGCGGGGGGGCACGGTGAGCAGTTCTTC
once	TRBJ2-5	-	TRBV9	CASSVGRAQETQYF	TGTGCCAGCAGCGTAGGAAGAGCACAAGAGACCCAGTACTTC
-	TRBJ1-1	-	TRBV28	CASSLIQENTEAFF	TGTGCCAGCAGCCTTATACAGGAGAACACTGAAGCTTTCTTT
-	TRBJ2-7	-	TRBV9	CASSVGGDHYEQYF	TGTGCCAGCAGCGTAGGCGGGGATCACTACGAGCAGTACTTC
-	TRBJ2-1	TRBD2	TRBV24-1	CATSDSGLAGVNNEQFF	TGTGCCACCAGTGACTCTGGACTAGCGGGAGTAAACAATGAGCAGTTCTTC
-	TRBJ2-5	-	TRBV29-1	CSVIPRGETQYF	TGCAGCGTTATCCCACGGGGAGAGACCCAGTACTTC
-	TRBJ2-1	TRBD2	TRBV7-2	CASSFGLAASSYNEQFF	TGTGCCAGCAGCTTCGGCCTAGCGGCCAGCTCCTACAATGAGCAGTTCTTC
-	TRBJ1-5	-	TRBV7-8	CASSLGMGEYQPQHF	TGTGCCAGCAGCTTAGGAATGGGAGAATATCAGCCCCAGCATTTT